This TCR beta chain was recorded in a study of control samples from healthy donors and cancer patients. Using immunoSEQ multiplex PCR, the repertoire was profiled, and TCRdb retains in-frame clones only, with some absent. The sample holds about 410,000 clones, approximately 92% seen once. The CDR3 spans 13 residues. With 5 bases removed from V and 8 bases from J, the gap between germline ends came to 13 bases. Looked up from germline, CDR1 is MNHEY and CDR2 is SMNVEV (reference sequence). The source is a man aged 35-49 years with head and neck cancer. This chain joins TRBV27 and TRBJ2-4; tentatively, D is TRBD2 (6 bases). The specimen was PBMCs. This CDR3 reads CASSLWRGDIQYF. Here the CDR3 DNA reads TGTGCCAGCAGTCTATGGAGGGGAGACATTCAGTACTTC.